This TCR beta chain came from a study of T cell responses to AZD1222 COVID-19 vaccine. Assay: immunoSEQ multiplex PCR; the TCRdb copy retains only in-frame clones and omits some. The sample lists about 39,000 clones, roughly 85% occurring once. The junction had 10 bases not matched to a gene; V was cut back by 5 bases and J by 4 bases. The CDR3 extends over 16 amino acids. In germline, CDR1 is SGHTA, CDR2 FQGNSA. The starting material was peripheral blood, obtained 28 days after the second dose of the MenACWY control vaccine. The genes are TRBV7-2 and TRBJ2-7; 11 positions match TRBD2. The sequence derives from an adult who received the MenACWY meningococcal vaccine as a control. Here the CDR3 reads CASSLVSGRAEYEQYF. In DNA form, the CDR3 reads TGTGCCAGCAGCCTCGTTAGCGGGAGGGCGGAGTACGAGCAGTACTTC.